This T cell receptor beta chain was sequenced during a study of T cell changes during pregnancy in multiple sclerosis. TCRdb's table, derived via immunoSEQ multiplex PCR, lists solely in-frame clones and lacks some. The sample lists tens of thousands of clones; roughly 92% were seen once. V lost 3 bases, J lost 3 bases, and 8 bases lay in between. Germline CDR1 and CDR2: KGHSH and LQKENI. This CDR3 is built from 13 residues. The sequencing used peripheral blood, collected in the third trimester of pregnancy. The sequence derives from a female donor in good health, enrolled as a control in a pregnancy study. The chain has TRBV18 and TRBJ1-1, with D maybe TRBD1 (5 bases). The CDR3 DNA reads as TGTGCCAGCTCACCTCAGGGTGACACTGAAGCTTTCTTT. Protein sequence: CASSPQGDTEAFF.